This T cell receptor beta chain derives from a study of T-cell reconstitution after alpha-beta-depleted transplantation in children. The study's findings and limits: Recipient T cells and thymic progenitors that survived gave rise to the high TCRbeta diversity observed at day 60 in some patients. The study reportedly traced alpha-beta T cells about two months after transplant to several hundred expanded graft clones. Diversity and T-cell counts at one year after transplant derived mostly from new T cells.

In its sample, this clonotype was seen many times. Antigen specificity is unknown. Preparation of the TCRbeta library used unique molecular identifiers. Via MiXCR, TCRdb re-called the PCR reads, giving one row per CDR3 protein. Here the sample spans fewer than 550,000 distinct CDR3 sequences, about 10% being singletons. This receptor was identified in a child younger than 10 with inherited bone marrow failure, due to receive a stem cell transplant. The sequenced sample was PBMCs, obtained before TCRalphabeta/CD19-depleted stem cell transplant.

The CDR3 nucleotides read TGTGCCAGCAGCTTAGCGGCCGGGTGGATCACTGAAGCTTTCTTT. Protein product: CASSLAAGWITEAFF. This chain connects TRBV7-9 to TRBJ1-1; D gene uncertain. Germline CDR1 SEHNR, CDR2 FQNEAQ (reference sequence). This CDR3 comprises 15 residues. Deletions cut 0 bases from V and 4 bases from J, with 12 bases between.